The rows below give T cell receptor beta chains drawn from one sample of a study of response to subunit inactivated influenza vaccine. TCRdb redid the calling of the RT-PCR reads with MiXCR, one entry per CDR3 protein. The data hold under 850,000 distinct CDR3 sequences, with 18% observed a single time. The sequencing here drew on PBMCs from blood, taken roughly 5 days after vaccination. These receptors came from a man in his fifties or sixties who received an inactivated influenza vaccine. Both conserved end residues are part of each CDR3. Each record gives: J gene, V gene, D gene, clone size, CDR3 DNA, CDR3 protein. A D gene is named only where the DNA matches it firmly. Expanded clones are given a class, and other clones once, few, many or no size at all.

TRBJ2-7 | TRBV2 | . | . | TGTGCCAGCAGTGTTTTTCAGGGGAGCGAGCAGTACTTC | CASSVFQGSEQYF
TRBJ2-3 | TRBV20-1 | TRBD1 | few | TGCAGTGCTACATATGGACAGGGGGCGGGAACGCAGTATTTT | CSATYGQGAGTQYF
TRBJ2-1 | TRBV4-3 | . | . | TGCGCCAGCAGCCAAGGCTCCGGGCTCCCAATTGAGCAGTTCTTC | CASSQGSGLPIEQFF
TRBJ1-1 | TRBV12-3/TRBV12-4 | . | . | TGTGCCAGCAGTTTAGCTATACAGGGTCTTACTGAAGCTTTCTTT | CASSLAIQGLTEAFF
TRBJ1-4 | TRBV28 | . | once | TGTGCCAGCAGTTTTGGGGACTCCACGCGTGAAAAACTGTTTTTT | CASSFGDSTREKLFF
TRBJ2-1 | TRBV4-3 | TRBD2 | . | TGCGCCAGCAGCCAAGAACCGGCGGGAGTCAATGAGCAGTTCTTC | CASSQEPAGVNEQFF
TRBJ2-5 | TRBV12-3/TRBV12-4 | TRBD1 | few | TGTGCCAGCAGTGGATCGGACAGGGGGCAAGAGACCCAGTACTTC | CASSGSDRGQETQYF
TRBJ2-3 | TRBV29-1 | TRBD2 | many | TGCAGCGTTGGGACTAGCGGGGGGTACACAGATACGCAGTATTTT | CSVGTSGGYTDTQYF
TRBJ2-7 | TRBV5-1 | TRBD1 | . | TGCGCCAGCAGCTTGGGGGACAGGAACTACGAGCAGTACTTC | CASSLGDRNYEQYF
TRBJ1-2 | TRBV5-1 | . | . | TGCGCCAGCAGCCCGCATACCGATAACTATGGCTACACCTTC | CASSPHTDNYGYTF
TRBJ2-5 | TRBV5-6 | . | . | TGTGCCAGCAGCTTGGCCGGGGTAAAAGAGACCCAGTACTTC | CASSLAGVKETQYF
TRBJ1-1 | TRBV3-1 | TRBD1 | few | TGTGCCAGCAGCCAAGGGGGACAGGGGGACACTGAAGCTTTCTTT | CASSQGGQGDTEAFF
TRBJ2-2 | TRBV4-2 | . | . | TGTGCCAGCAGCCAAGATAGGACCACGAACACCGGGGAGCTGTTTTTT | CASSQDRTTNTGELFF
TRBJ1-1 | TRBV5-1 | . | . | TGCGCCAGCAGCTTGTATCCGGGACGGACGAACACTGAAGCTTTCTTT | CASSLYPGRTNTEAFF
TRBJ2-7 | TRBV7-9 | . | few | . | CASSLPSGFGTGAKYF
TRBJ2-5 | TRBV20-1 | TRBD2 | few | TGCAGTGCTCGACCGGGACTAGGGGTTTTGGAGACCCAGTACTTC | CSARPGLGVLETQYF
TRBJ2-7 | TRBV12-3/TRBV12-4 | . | . | TGTGCCAGCAGTTCGGGCGGGGGACACTACGAGCAGTACTTC | CASSSGGGHYEQYF